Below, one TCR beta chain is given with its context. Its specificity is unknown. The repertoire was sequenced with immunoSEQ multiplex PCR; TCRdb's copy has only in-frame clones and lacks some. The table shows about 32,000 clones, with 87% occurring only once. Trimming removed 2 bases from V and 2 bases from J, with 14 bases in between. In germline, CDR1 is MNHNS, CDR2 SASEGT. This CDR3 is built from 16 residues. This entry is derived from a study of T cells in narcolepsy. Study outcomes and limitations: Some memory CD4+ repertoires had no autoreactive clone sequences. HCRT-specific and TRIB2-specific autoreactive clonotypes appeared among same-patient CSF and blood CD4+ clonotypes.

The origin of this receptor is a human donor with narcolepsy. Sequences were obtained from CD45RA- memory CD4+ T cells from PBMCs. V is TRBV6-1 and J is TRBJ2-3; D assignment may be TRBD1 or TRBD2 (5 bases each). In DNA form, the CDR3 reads TGTGCCAGCAGTGAATCACTGGGACGAATCACAGATACGCAGTATTTT. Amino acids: CASSESLGRITDTQYF.